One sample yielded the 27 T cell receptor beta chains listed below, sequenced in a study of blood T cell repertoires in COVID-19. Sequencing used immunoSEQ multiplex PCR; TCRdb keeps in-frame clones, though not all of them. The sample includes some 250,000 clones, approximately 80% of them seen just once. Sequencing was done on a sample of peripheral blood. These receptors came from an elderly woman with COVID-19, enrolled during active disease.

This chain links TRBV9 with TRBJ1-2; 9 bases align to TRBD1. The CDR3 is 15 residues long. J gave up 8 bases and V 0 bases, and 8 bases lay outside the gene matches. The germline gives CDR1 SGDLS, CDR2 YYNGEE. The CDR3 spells CASSVAPETGGGYTF. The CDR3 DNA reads TGTGCCAGCAGCGTAGCCCCCGAGACAGGGGGAGGCTACACCTTC.

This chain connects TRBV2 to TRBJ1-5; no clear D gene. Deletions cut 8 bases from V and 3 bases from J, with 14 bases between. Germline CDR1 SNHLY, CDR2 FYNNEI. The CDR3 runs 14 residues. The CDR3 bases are TGTGCCAGCGGGAGTGAGGGTTTCAATCAGCCCCAGCATTTT. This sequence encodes CASGSEGFNQPQHF.

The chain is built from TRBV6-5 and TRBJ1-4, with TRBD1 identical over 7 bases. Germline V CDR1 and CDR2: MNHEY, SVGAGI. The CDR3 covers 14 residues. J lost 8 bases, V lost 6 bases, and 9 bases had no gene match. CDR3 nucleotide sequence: TGTGCCAGCAGATTAAAGGGGGCAGGGGAAAAACTGTTTTTT. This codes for CASRLKGAGEKLFF.

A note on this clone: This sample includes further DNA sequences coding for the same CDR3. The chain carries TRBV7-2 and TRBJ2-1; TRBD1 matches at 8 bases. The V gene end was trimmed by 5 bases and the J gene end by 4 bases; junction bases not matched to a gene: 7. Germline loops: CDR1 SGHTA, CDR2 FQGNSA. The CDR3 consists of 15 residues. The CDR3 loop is CASSPGQGPYNEQFF. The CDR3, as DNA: TGTGCCAGCAGCCCCGGACAGGGACCGTACAATGAGCAGTTCTTC.

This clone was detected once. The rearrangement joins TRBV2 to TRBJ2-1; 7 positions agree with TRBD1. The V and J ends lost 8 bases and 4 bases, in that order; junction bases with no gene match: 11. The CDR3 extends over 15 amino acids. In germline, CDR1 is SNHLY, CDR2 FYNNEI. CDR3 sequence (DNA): TGTGCCAGCCGACAGGGCCCCCAGACATACAATGAGCAGTTCTTC. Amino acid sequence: CASRQGPQTYNEQFF.

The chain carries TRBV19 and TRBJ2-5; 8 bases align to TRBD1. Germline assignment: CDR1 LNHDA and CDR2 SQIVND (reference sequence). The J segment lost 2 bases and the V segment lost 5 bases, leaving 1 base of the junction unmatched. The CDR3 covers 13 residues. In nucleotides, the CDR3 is TGTGCCAGTAGTTGGACAGGGCAAGAGACCCAGTACTTC. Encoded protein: CASSWTGQETQYF.

CDR3 sequence: CASTIGEGRSYNSPLHF. Here the CDR3 DNA reads TGTGCCAGCACCATAGGAGAGGGAAGGTCCTATAATTCACCCCTCCACTTT. The chain couples TRBV9 to TRBJ1-6; D not certain. The germline V and J ends were trimmed by 6 bases and 1 base, with 17 bases remaining between them. This CDR3 spans 17 amino acids. The V gene's germline CDR1 is SGDLS and CDR2 YYNGEE.

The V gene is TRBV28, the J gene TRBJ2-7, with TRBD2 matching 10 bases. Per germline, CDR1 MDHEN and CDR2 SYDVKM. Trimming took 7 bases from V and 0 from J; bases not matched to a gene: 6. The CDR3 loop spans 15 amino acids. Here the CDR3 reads CASTKTSGPSYEQYF. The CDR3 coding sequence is TGTGCCAGCACAAAGACTAGCGGGCCCTCCTACGAGCAGTACTTC.

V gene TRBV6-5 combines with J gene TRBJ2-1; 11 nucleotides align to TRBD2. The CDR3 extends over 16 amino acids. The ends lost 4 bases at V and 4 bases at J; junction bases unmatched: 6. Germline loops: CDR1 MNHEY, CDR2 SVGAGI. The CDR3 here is CASSSSSGGRYNEQFF. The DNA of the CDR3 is TGTGCCAGCAGTTCTTCTAGCGGGGGGCGATACAATGAGCAGTTCTTC.

CDR3 DNA: TGCGCCAGCAGCCAAGTACCCGGACAGCGTAATGAAAAACTGTTTTTT. It encodes CASSQVPGQRNEKLFF. The chain links TRBV4-1 to TRBJ1-4; D may be TRBD1 (6 bases). This CDR3 is 16 amino acids long. V lost 1 base to trimming and J lost 4 bases, with 13 bases between them. Germline V gives CDR1 MGHRA, CDR2 YSYEKL.

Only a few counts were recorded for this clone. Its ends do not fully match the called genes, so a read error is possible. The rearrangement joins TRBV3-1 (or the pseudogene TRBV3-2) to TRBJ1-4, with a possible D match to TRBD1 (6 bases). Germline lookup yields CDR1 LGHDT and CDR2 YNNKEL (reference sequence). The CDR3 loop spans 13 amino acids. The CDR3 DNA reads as TGTGCCAGCAGCCAGTACTTGGGGGCGGACCTCATTTTT. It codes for CASSQYLGADLIF.

CDR3 sequence reads: CAWTRQDNSPLHF. Written as DNA, the CDR3 is TGTGCCTGGACCCGACAGGACAATTCACCCCTCCACTTT. The genes are TRBV30 and TRBJ1-6; a possible D gene is TRBD1 (6 bases). The CDR3 contains 13 residues. The V gene's germline CDR1 is GTSNPN and CDR2 SVGIG (reference sequence). V shed 4 bases and J shed 7 bases, with 11 bases lying between them.

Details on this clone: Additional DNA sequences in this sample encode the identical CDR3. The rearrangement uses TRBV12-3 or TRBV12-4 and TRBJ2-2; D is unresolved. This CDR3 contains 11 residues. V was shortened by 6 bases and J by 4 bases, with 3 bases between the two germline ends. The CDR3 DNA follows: TGTGCCAGCAGCGTCACCGGGGAGCTGTTTTTT. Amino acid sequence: CASSVTGELFF.

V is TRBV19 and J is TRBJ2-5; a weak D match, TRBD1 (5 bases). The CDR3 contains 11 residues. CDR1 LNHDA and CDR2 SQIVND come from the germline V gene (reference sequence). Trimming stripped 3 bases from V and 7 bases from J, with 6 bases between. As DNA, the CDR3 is TGTGCCAGTAGTATGGGGCGGACCCAGTACTTC. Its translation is CASSMGRTQYF. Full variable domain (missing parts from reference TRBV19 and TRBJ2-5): DGGITQSPKYLFRKEGQNVTLSCEQNLNHDAMYWYRQDPGQGLRLIYYSQIVNDFQKGDIAEGYSVSREKKESFPLTVTSAQKNPTAFYLCASSMGRTQYFGPGTRLLVL.

The chain's CDR3 is CASSRGDRSNEQFF. CDR3 in DNA: TGTGCCAGTAGTAGAGGGGACAGGAGCAATGAGCAGTTCTTC. The chain recombines TRBV19 with TRBJ2-1; TRBD1 aligns across 8 bases. CDR1 is LNHDA, CDR2 SQIVND, per germline (reference sequence). CDR3 length: 14 residues. After removal of 4 bases from V and 6 bases from J, the junction contained 5 bases not matched to a gene. The full variable domain, in which reference TRBV19 and TRBJ2-1 provide the parts outside the CDR3, is DGGITQSPKYLFRKEGQNVTLSCEQNLNHDAMYWYRQDPGQGLRLIYYSQIVNDFQKGDIAEGYSVSREKKESFPLTVTSAQKNPTAFYLCASSRGDRSNEQFFGPGTRLTVL.

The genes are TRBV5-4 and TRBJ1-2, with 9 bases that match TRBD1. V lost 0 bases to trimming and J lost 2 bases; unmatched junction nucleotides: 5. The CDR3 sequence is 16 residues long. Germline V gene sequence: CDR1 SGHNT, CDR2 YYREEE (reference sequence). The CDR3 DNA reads TGTGCCAGCAGCTTGGACCTGACAGGGGGAAACTATGGCTACACCTTC. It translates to CASSLDLTGGNYGYTF.

The CDR3 DNA reads as TGTGCCAGTAGTATAGGGGGCAGGGGCCTTATGAACACTGAAGCTTTCTTT. Translated: CASSIGGRGLMNTEAFF. The V call is TRBV19, the J call TRBJ1-1, with a possible D match to TRBD1 (6 bases). The CDR3 has 17 residues. With 1 base removed from V and 0 bases from J, the gap between germline ends came to 15 bases. The germline CDR1 and CDR2 sequences are LNHDA and SQIVND (reference sequence).

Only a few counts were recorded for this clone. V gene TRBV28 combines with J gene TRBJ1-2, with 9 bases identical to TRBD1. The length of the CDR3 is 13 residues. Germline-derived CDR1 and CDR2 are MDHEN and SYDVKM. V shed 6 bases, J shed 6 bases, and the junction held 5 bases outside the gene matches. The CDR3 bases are TGTGCCAGCAGCCTGGGACAGGGAGATGGCTACACCTTC. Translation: CASSLGQGDGYTF.

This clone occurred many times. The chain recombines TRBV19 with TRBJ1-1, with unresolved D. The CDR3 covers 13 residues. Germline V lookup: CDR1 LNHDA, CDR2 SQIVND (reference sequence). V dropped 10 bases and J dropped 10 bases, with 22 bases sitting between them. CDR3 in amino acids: CAIYQAGHTRAFF. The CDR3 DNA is TGTGCCATCTATCAAGCGGGTCACACGAGAGCTTTCTTT.

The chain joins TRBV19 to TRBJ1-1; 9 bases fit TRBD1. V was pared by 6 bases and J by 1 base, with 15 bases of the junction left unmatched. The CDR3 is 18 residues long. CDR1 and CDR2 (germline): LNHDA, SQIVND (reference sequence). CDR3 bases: TGTGCCAGTAGATTCCCACGGGGACAGGGAAACGAGAACACTGAAGCTTTCTTT. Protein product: CASRFPRGQGNENTEAFF.

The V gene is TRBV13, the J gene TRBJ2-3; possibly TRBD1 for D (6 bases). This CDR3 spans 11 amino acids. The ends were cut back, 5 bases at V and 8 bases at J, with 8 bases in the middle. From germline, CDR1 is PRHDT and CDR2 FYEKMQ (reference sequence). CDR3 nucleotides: TGTGCCAGCAGCACAGGGTTTACGCAGTATTTT. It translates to CASSTGFTQYF.

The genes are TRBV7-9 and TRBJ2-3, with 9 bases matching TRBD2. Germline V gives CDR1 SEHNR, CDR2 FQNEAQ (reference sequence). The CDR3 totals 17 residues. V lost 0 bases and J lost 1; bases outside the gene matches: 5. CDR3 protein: CASSLARGGRGTDTQYF. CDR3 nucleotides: TGTGCCAGCAGCTTAGCGCGGGGCGGGAGGGGCACAGATACGCAGTATTTT.

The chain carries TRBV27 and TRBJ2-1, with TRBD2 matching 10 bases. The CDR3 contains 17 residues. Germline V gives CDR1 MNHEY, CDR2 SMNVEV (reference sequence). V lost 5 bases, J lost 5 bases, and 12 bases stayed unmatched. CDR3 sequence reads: CASSVSGRRTIHNEQFF. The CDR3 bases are TGTGCCAGCAGTGTTAGCGGGAGGAGAACGATACACAATGAGCAGTTCTTC.

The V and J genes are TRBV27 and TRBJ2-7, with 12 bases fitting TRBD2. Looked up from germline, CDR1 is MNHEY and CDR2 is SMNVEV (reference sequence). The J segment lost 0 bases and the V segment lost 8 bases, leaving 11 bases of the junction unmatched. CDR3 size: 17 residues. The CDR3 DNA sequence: TGTGCCAGCTCCCAGGGACTAGCGGGCCTACCCTCCTACGAGCAGTACTTC. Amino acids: CASSQGLAGLPSYEQYF.

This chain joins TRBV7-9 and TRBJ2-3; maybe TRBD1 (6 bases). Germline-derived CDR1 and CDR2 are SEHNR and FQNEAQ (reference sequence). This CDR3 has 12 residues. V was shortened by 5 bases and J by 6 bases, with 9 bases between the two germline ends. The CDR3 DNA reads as TGTGCCAGCAGCCGCGACAGGGATACGCAGTATTTT. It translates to CASSRDRDTQYF.

The CDR3 DNA follows: TGTGCCAGCAGTTATTCCCTGGGAGGGGAGCAGTACTTC. Its translation is CASSYSLGGEQYF. This chain uses TRBV6-2 or TRBV6-3 with TRBJ2-7; 7 bases map to TRBD2. The CDR3 has 13 residues. J was trimmed by 7 bases and V by 3 bases; bases with no gene match: 6. Germline CDR1 reads MNHEY; CDR2 reads SVGEGT.

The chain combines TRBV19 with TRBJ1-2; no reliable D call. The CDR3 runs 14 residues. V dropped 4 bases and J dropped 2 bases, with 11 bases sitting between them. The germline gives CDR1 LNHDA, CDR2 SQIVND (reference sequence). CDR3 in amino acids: CASSTPGKNYGYTF. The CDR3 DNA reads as TGTGCCAGTAGTACGCCAGGAAAGAACTATGGCTACACCTTC.